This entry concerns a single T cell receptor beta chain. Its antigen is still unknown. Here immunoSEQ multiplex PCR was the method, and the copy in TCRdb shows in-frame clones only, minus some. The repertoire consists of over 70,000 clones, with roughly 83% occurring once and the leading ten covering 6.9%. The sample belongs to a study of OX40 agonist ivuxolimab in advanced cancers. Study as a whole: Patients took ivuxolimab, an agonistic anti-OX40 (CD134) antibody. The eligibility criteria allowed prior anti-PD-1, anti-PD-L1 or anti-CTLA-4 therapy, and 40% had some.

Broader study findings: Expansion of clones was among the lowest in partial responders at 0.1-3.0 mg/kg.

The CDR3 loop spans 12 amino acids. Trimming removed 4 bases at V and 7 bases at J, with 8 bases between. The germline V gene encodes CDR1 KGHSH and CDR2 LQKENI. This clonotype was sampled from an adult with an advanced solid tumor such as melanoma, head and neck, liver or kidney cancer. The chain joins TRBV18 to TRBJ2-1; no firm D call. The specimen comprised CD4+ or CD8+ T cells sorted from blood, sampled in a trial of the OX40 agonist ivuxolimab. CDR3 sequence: CASSLQRNEQFF. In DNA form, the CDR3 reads TGTGCCAGCTCACTGCAAAGAAATGAGCAGTTCTTC.